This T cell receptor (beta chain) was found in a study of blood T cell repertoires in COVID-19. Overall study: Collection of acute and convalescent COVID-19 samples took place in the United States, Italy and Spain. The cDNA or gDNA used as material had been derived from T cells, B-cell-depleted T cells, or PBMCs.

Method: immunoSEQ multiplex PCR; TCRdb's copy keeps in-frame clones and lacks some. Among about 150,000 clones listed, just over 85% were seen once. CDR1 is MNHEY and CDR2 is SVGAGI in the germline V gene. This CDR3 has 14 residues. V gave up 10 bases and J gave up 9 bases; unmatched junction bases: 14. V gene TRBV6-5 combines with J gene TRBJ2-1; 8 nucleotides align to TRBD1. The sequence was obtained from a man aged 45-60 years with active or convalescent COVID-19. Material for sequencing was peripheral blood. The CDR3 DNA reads TGTGCCAACGCGAATGCAGGGGGCTTGGGTGAGCAGTTCTTC. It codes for CANANAGGLGEQFF.